This T cell receptor (beta chain) came from a study of cytomegalovirus exposure and HLA in healthy donors (dated by TCRdb to about 2017). Background for the entire study: An earlier analysis of roughly 570 of the donors reported roughly 300 Gb of sequence data and 95 million to 140 million unique TCR beta sequences obtained from around 190 million T cells. An early release covering 550 to 650 HLA-typed donors comprised about 320 gigabases of sequencing data and roughly 85 million unique TCR sequences. Of the 350 to 450 genotyped donors, about 80% fell in the genetic ancestry cluster associated with self-reported Caucasian donors. The study was designed to test whether signatures of past pathogen exposure could be identified by cataloging public T cell receptors. The study used immunosequencing to profile the T cell repertoires of more than 650 subjects and linked those repertoires to cytomegalovirus serostatus. Besides the first cohort of roughly 660 subjects, a separate validation cohort made up of roughly 130 different subjects was used. To predict cytomegalovirus infection status, the study combined high-throughput TCR immunosequencing, statistical association of individual TCRs with disease status, and machine learning. A later analysis re-examined previously published TCR beta repertoires from about 700 donors and added high-resolution HLA genotyping to investigate patterns of TCR occurrence. Rather than drawing on any new phenotypic data, the later analysis identified candidate immune exposures from TCR beta sequences and the way those sequences occurred across donors. To decide whether each TCR beta V gene segment behaved as functional or pseudogenic, an earlier analysis of some 540 of the donors relied on high-throughput TCR beta sequencing. Donor age, sex, ethnicity and CMV serostatus were compiled alongside the repertoire data. In a later genetic analysis, genome-wide SNP genotypes for about three fifths of the roughly 670 donors were used, and that subset was treated as a discovery cohort. Every repertoire in the discovery cohort had been generated on one and the same sequencing platform. HLA typing included class I and class II loci at four-digit resolution. Typing coverage differed by locus: A, B, C, DRB1 and DQB1 were typed in roughly 629-630 donors, DQA1 in 500 to 550, DPA1 in around 580, and DPB1 in approximately 450. About five DR-DQ haplotypes were treated as single units for association and clustering because of strong linkage in the cohort. Among some 400 genotyped donors of the cohort, an average of approximately 200,000 unique TCR beta nucleotide sequences was sequenced per donor, of which 15% to 20% were non-productive. Study-wide findings and limitations: A later analysis found that most CMV-associated TCR beta chains appeared HLA-restricted, with HLA associations seemingly driven largely by CMV exposure. According to a later genetic analysis, donors in an Asian-associated ancestry cluster had fewer N-insertions in productive TCRs than the roughly 670-donor mean. In vitro tests confirmed that a few of the cytomegalovirus-associated TCR beta chains recognize cytomegalovirus antigens. Presence/absence analyses assumed roughly uniform sequencing depth across donors, an assumption that may not hold. CMV serostatus was the only immune exposure information available for the cohort. Only TCR beta chains were sequenced in this cohort, and the absence of alpha or paired-chain data limited detectable features. The classifier was reported to diagnose cytomegalovirus status with high specificity and sensitivity in both the original cohort and the validation cohort. The 87-base-pair reads could not distinguish some IMGT-functional V segments, including TRBV6-2 and TRBV6-3, so those segments were excluded. According to the authors, the approach could potentially be generalized to other disease states and immunological phenotypes. According to a later analysis, parvovirus B19, influenza, CMV and Epstein-Barr virus appeared linked to several top co-occurrence clusters. A cluster of highly shared sequence variants was judged likely to be a technical artifact of the sequencing pipeline. The study listed 170 or so TCR beta chains as associated with cytomegalovirus. A further reported finding was that TCR beta sequences accurately predicted the HLA-A and HLA-B alleles for most subjects in the first cohort. In a later analysis, about 17,000 TCR beta sequences were associated with specific HLA alleles at a false discovery rate of 0.05. V-gene and J-gene trimming of TCR beta chains was associated with a missense DCLRE1C variant in a later genetic analysis, and the association was replicated in an independent cohort. About 17 rarely observed V segments, including chromosome 9 orphons, were excluded from the earlier analysis of some 590 of the donors because counts were too low. In a later analysis, TCR association rates were found to vary across HLA loci, with the most associated TCRs seen for DRB1 alleles and the fewest for HLA-C alleles. In an earlier analysis of approximately 590 of the donors, most TCR beta V segments appeared in productive rearrangements about 87% or about 30% of the time, broadly matching IMGT annotations. Across donors, most TCR sequences were observed very rarely, whereas some public TCRs were present in many individuals. In a later analysis, HLA-associated TCR beta chains showed more clonal expansion and lower generation probabilities than non-associated chains that were equally common. Strong co-occurrence of HLA alleles, especially DR and DQ, made assigning TCR associations to individual alleles difficult. Because HLA typing was unavailable for some donors at each locus, only the typed subset was used in association tests. Correlated functional status among segregating V segments might reflect linkage disequilibrium, but an unknown experimental factor could not be ruled out.

The germline V gene provides CDR1 LGHNA and CDR2 YSLEER. V gives up 0 bases and J gives up 1 base, and the segment between their germline ends measures 8 bases. CDR3 length: 15 amino acids, cysteine to phenylalanine. Only the CDR3 DNA stays, 45 bases, in frame from base 1. Turning to this clone: Its antigen is not yet known. Base qualities are not at hand, and no much larger clone is one base apart.

The library was made by the immunoSEQ multiplex PCR assay. For the multiplex PCR, a mixture combining 60 forward primers for TCR Vbeta segments and 13 reverse primers for TCR Jbeta segments was used. A multiplex PCR assay on genomic DNA amplified the CDR3 region of rearranged TCR beta genes. The Illumina HiSeq System was used to sequence the amplified TCR beta libraries as 87-base-pair reads. In the source study's methods: Across the 670 or so repertoires, a later analysis counted roughly 84 million unique TCR beta chains, approximately 10 million of which were shared by at least two donors. Raw reads were error-corrected and collapsed into unique sequences by a nearest-neighbor algorithm in which closely related sequences were merged to remove PCR and sequencing errors. To assign V, D and J gene segments, CDR3 sequences were aligned to IMGT reference sequences. For a sequence to be retained, a match of at least six nucleotides was required to both a V gene segment and a J gene segment. A rearrangement counted as productive if the CDR3 had no stop codons and remained in frame with V and J, and every other rearrangement counted as non-productive. CDR3 was defined by IMGT convention, running from the second conserved V-encoded cysteine to the conserved J-encoded phenylalanine. In an earlier analysis of 550 to 650 of the donors, sequences lacking an unambiguous match to a single V gene segment were excluded. In an earlier analysis of roughly 600 of the donors, a V segment was called functional when productive rearrangements were above 56.7%, and segregating when the standard deviation between donors exceeded 5%. To diagnose cytomegalovirus status from the catalog of TCR beta chain sequences, a statistical classification framework was built. V and J gene assignment, in a later analysis, came from comparing TCR nucleotide sequences with IMGT/GENE-DB human TR gene sequences. Using the TCRdist pipeline, a later analysis assigned CDR3 sequences along with most-parsimonious VDJ recombination scenarios. A later analysis defined each TCR beta chain by its CDR3 amino acid sequence plus V-gene family, and excluded reads lacking a unique V-gene family. In a later analysis, approximately 640 highly shared, low-generation-probability nucleotide sequences were removed to address suspected cross-contamination and a sequencing artifact. A later analysis calculated a clonal expansion index for each public chain from normalized within-repertoire ranks of inferred template counts. In a later analysis, generation probabilities were computed with a VDJ recombination model fitted to out-of-frame rearrangements, and the resulting probabilities were checked against IGoR. In a later analysis, hypergeometric tests were used to score TCR-TCR, TCR-HLA and TCR-CMV co-occurrence, with a repertoire-size bias correction applied to TCR pairs. To estimate false discovery rates, a later analysis permuted the HLA or CMV assignments 20 times. In a later analysis, co-occurring TCRs were grouped with DBSCAN, and TCRdist sequence similarity was added when clustering was performed within HLA-allele-positive subsets. Repertoires with fewer than 30,000 or more than 120,000 public chains were left out of co-occurrence clustering, as were a few repertoires with anomalous nucleotide sharing. TCRdb carries this immuneACCESS record with in-frame sequences only. Its versions omit some clonotypes, under half of them owing to an unresolved V gene in the studies checked, with the rest unexplained. V and J calls and clone size follow that table, whereas D and trimming were derived from the DNA. A total of 250,000 to 350,000 clones appear in this sample, 86% of them only once. Almost 4% of the sample belongs to the ten largest clones.

The cohort was made up of 666 healthy bone marrow donors. At the time of sampling, all cohort members were nominally healthy, though unrecorded immune exposures were likely present. The donor was CMV seropositive and belonged to the group of over 250 seropositive cohort members. A peripheral blood sample was provided by each donor, and peripheral blood mononuclear cells were used for TCR beta sequencing. Genomic DNA extraction from the blood cell samples was performed with the Qiagen DNeasy Blood Extraction Kit. The chain joins TRBV4-3 to TRBJ2-3; TRBD1 is a possible D gene, resting on 5 matching bases. The material sequenced was PBMCs. The sequence was collected from a man aged 35 to 55 in good health and CMV-seropositive. The nucleotide sequence is TGCGCCAGCAGCCAAGATGGCAGGGGCACAGATACGCAGTATTTT. Its translation reads: CASSQDGRGTDTQYF.